The next 22 T cell receptor beta chains were all read from a single sample in a study of cytomegalovirus exposure and HLA in healthy donors. This PCR relied on a set of 60 Vbeta primers and 13 Jbeta primers. Libraries were prepared by immunoSEQ multiplex PCR; TCRdb keeps only in-frame clonotypes and omits some of them. The profile shows 100,000 to 150,000 clones, approximately 78% of them singletons. The sample comprised PBMCs. Source of these receptors: a female donor in good health and CMV-seronegative.

This chain connects TRBV14 to TRBJ1-6, with TRBD1 matching 10 bases. Germline V lookup: CDR1 SGHDN, CDR2 FVKESK. The V segment lost 5 bases and the J segment 11 bases; nucleotides outside the gene matches: 6. The CDR3 contains 14 residues. The CDR3 spells CASSERDRGTPLHF. The DNA for the CDR3 is TGTGCCAGCAGCGAGCGGGACAGGGGTACACCCCTCCACTTT.

The V call is TRBV14, the J call TRBJ2-1, with D maybe TRBD2 (6 bases). Germline-derived CDR1 and CDR2 are SGHDN and FVKESK. Deletions cut 2 bases from V and 9 bases from J, with 11 bases between. The CDR3 loop spans 13 amino acids. DNA for the CDR3: TGTGCCAGCAGCCAATGGAGGGAGGCTGAGCAGTTCTTC. This sequence encodes CASSQWREAEQFF.

The chain employs TRBV7-2 and TRBJ2-3, with 12 bases matching TRBD2. CDR3 length: 15 amino acids. Germline V gene data show CDR1 as SGHTA and CDR2 as FQGNSA. The junction had 3 bases not matched to a gene; V was cut back by 6 bases and J by 2 bases. CDR3 nucleotides: TGTGCCAGCAGTCTAGCGGGAGGGGACACAGATACGCAGTATTTT. It translates to CASSLAGGDTDTQYF.

This clone has only a few counts. V is TRBV6-1 and J is TRBJ2-7, with TRBD2 identical over 11 bases. The V gene's germline CDR1 is MNHNS and CDR2 SASEGT. The CDR3 has 15 residues. V lost 8 bases, J lost 1 base, and 7 bases stayed unmatched. CDR3 in DNA: TGTGCCAGCTGGGCTAGCGGGGGGCTATCCTACGAGCAGTACTTC. It codes for CASWASGGLSYEQYF.

V gene TRBV19 combines with J gene TRBJ1-5; D gene unclear. CDR3 length: 14 residues. CDR1 and CDR2 (germline): LNHDA, SQIVND (reference sequence). V dropped 1 base and J dropped 10 bases, with 14 bases sitting between them. Written as DNA, the CDR3 is TGTGCCAGTAGTATAGGACAAGCTAGCTTTCCCCAGCATTTT. Translation: CASSIGQASFPQHF.

The chain carries TRBV5-6 and TRBJ2-4, with TRBD2 as a possible D gene (7 bases). The CDR3 runs to 14 residues. Germline lookup yields CDR1 SGHDT and CDR2 YYEEEE. With 0 bases removed from V and 6 bases from J, the gap between germline ends came to 10 bases. CDR3 DNA: TGTGCCAGCAGCTTGGACAGGGAGGGAAACATTCAGTACTTC. Translating it yields CASSLDREGNIQYF.

The chain carries TRBV6-5 and TRBJ2-7, with TRBD2 as a possible D gene (7 bases). Germline V gene data show CDR1 as MNHEY and CDR2 as SVGAGI. The CDR3 is 14 residues long. Trimming cost V 10 bases and J 0 bases, with 16 bases left between them. The CDR3 protein is CAIGGGASSYEQYF. CDR3 in DNA: TGTGCCATAGGCGGGGGCGCGAGCTCCTACGAGCAGTACTTC.

V and J are TRBV7-7 and TRBJ2-1; 12 bases fit TRBD2. Germline CDR1 reads SSHAT; CDR2 reads FNYEAQ (reference sequence). V lost 3 bases, J lost 9 bases, and 6 bases stayed unmatched. The CDR3 runs to 15 residues. The CDR3 loop is CASSLLAGGPSEQFF. CDR3 sequence (DNA): TGTGCCAGCAGCTTGCTAGCGGGAGGGCCCAGTGAGCAGTTCTTC.

The rearrangement joins TRBV5-1 to TRBJ1-4; D is perhaps TRBD1 (5 bases). With 0 bases removed from V and 5 bases from J, the gap between germline ends came to 11 bases. Germline assignment: CDR1 SGHRS and CDR2 YFSETQ. The CDR3 is 15 residues long. The CDR3 DNA is TGCGCCAGCAGCTTGGGGGGGGGTAACAATGAAAAACTGTTTTTT. This sequence encodes CASSLGGGNNEKLFF.

The chain links TRBV4-1 to TRBJ2-5; maybe TRBD1 (8 bases). The CDR3 covers 17 residues. V shed 4 bases and J shed 2 bases, with 20 bases lying between them. The germline gives CDR1 MGHRA, CDR2 YSYEKL. The CDR3 DNA is TGCGCCAGCAGCCGCGGACAGGGAGGGATCTCTCAAGAGACCCAGTACTTC. Translated: CASSRGQGGISQETQYF.

The genes are TRBV7-2 and TRBJ2-5; 7 positions agree with TRBD2. This CDR3 is built from 14 residues. In germline, CDR1 is SGHTA, CDR2 FQGNSA. V shed 5 bases, J shed 2 bases, and the junction held 5 bases outside the gene matches. The CDR3 loop is CASSLGLRQETQYF. The CDR3 DNA follows: TGTGCCAGCAGCCTGGGACTAAGGCAAGAGACCCAGTACTTC.

The chain combines TRBV7-9 with TRBJ1-4; no reliable D call. This CDR3 comprises 14 residues. Germline V gene lookup returns CDR1 SEHNR and CDR2 FQNEAQ (reference sequence). V was cut by 5 bases and J by 2 bases, with 9 bases left in between. The CDR3 DNA sequence: TGTGCCAGCAGCATCGGACTCACTAATGAAAAACTGTTTTTT. This gives the protein CASSIGLTNEKLFF.

J is TRBJ2-2 and V is TRBV28; the D gene is possibly TRBD2 (6 bases). There are 14 residues in the CDR3. In germline, CDR1 is MDHEN, CDR2 SYDVKM. Trimming took off 2 bases at V and 4 bases at J, with 8 bases between the two ends. The CDR3 reads CASSLQGGTGELFF. The CDR3 region has the DNA TGTGCCAGCAGTTTACAGGGAGGCACCGGGGAGCTGTTTTTT.

This chain links TRBV7-8 with TRBJ2-5, with 9 bases fitting TRBD2. This CDR3 contains 14 residues. V shed 5 bases and J 4 bases; nucleotides not matched to a gene: 5. In germline, CDR1 is SGHVS, CDR2 FQNEAQ. CDR3 loop: CASSPGTSRETQYF. The CDR3 DNA reads TGTGCCAGCAGCCCAGGGACTAGCCGAGAGACCCAGTACTTC. The variable domain in full, with the rest retrieved from reference TRBV7-8 and TRBJ2-5, is GAGVSQSPRYKVAKRGQDVALRCDPISGHVSLFWYQQALGQGPEFLTYFQNEAQLDKSGLPSDRFFAERPEGSVSTLKIQRTQQEDSAVYLCASSPGTSRETQYFGPGTRLLVL.

This rearrangement joins TRBV2 to TRBJ2-7, with 15 bases matching TRBD2. J lost 2 bases, V lost 9 bases, and 5 bases had no gene match. Germline V lookup: CDR1 SNHLY, CDR2 FYNNEI. The CDR3 consists of 15 residues. The CDR3 DNA reads TGTGCCAGAGGGACTAGCGGGAGGCCCGCCTACGAGCAGTACTTC. The encoded protein is CARGTSGRPAYEQYF.

This chain uses TRBV2 with TRBJ2-7, with 13 bases that match TRBD2. V gave up 7 bases and J gave up 3 bases; unmatched junction bases: 12. CDR1 is SNHLY, CDR2 FYNNEI, per germline. The CDR3 runs to 17 residues. The CDR3 sequence: CASNPGTSGINFYEQYF. CDR3 DNA: TGTGCCAGCAACCCCGGGACTAGCGGGATCAATTTCTACGAGCAGTACTTC.

This chain uses TRBV20-1 with TRBJ2-7, with 8 bases lining up with TRBD1. V trimming: 6 bases; J trimming: 9 bases; junction bases outside the gene matches: 7. This CDR3 region has 11 residues. Germline assignment: CDR1 DFQATT and CDR2 SNEGSKA (reference sequence). CDR3 in amino acids: CSALTGGRQYF. The DNA of the CDR3 is TGCAGTGCCCTAACAGGGGGACGGCAGTACTTC.

This rearrangement joins TRBV7-6 to TRBJ1-4, with D possibly matching TRBD1 (6 bases). The CDR3 totals 15 residues. The V gene's germline CDR1 is SGHVS and CDR2 FNYEAQ. Trimming stripped 1 base from V and 6 bases from J, with 12 bases between. The CDR3 loop reads CASSLVGGGDEKLFF. The DNA for the CDR3 is TGTGCCAGCAGCTTAGTGGGGGGGGGCGATGAAAAACTGTTTTTT.

This chain joins TRBV7-8 and TRBJ1-2; 7 nucleotides match TRBD1. This CDR3 has 14 amino acids. In germline, CDR1 is SGHVS, CDR2 FQNEAQ. J was trimmed by 0 bases and V by 4 bases; bases with no gene match: 2. The CDR3 DNA reads as TGTGCCAGCAGCTCGGGACAGCCTAACTATGGCTACACCTTC. Protein sequence: CASSSGQPNYGYTF.

The table lists this clone with a few counts. DNA of the CDR3: TGTGCCAGCAGGAGGTATAGGAGCTCCTACAATGAGCAGTTCTTC. This gives the protein CASRRYRSSYNEQFF. The chain is built from TRBV7-8 and TRBJ2-1; D call uncertain. Trimming stripped 6 bases from V and 0 bases from J, with 12 bases between. The CDR3 is 15 residues long. CDR1 is SGHVS and CDR2 is FQNEAQ in the germline V gene.

The gene calls are TRBV15 and TRBJ2-1; 7 bases fit TRBD2. The CDR3 totals 14 residues. CDR1 is LNHNV and CDR2 is YYDKDF in the germline V gene (reference sequence). V trimming: 10 bases; J trimming: 3 bases; junction bases outside the gene matches: 9. The CDR3 nucleotides are TGTGCCAGACTAGCCGGGGTGGGCTACAATGAGCAGTTCTTC. Protein product: CARLAGVGYNEQFF.

V and J are TRBV5-6 and TRBJ1-1; 12 bases align to TRBD1. The CDR3 has 19 residues. Per the germline V gene, CDR1 is SGHDT and CDR2 is YYEEEE. V trimming: 3 bases; J trimming: 5 bases; junction bases outside the gene matches: 17. This chain's CDR3 is CASSSINGGTGGAGTEAFF. The CDR3 coding sequence is TGTGCCAGCAGCTCAATAAACGGAGGGACAGGGGGCGCGGGGACTGAAGCTTTCTTT.